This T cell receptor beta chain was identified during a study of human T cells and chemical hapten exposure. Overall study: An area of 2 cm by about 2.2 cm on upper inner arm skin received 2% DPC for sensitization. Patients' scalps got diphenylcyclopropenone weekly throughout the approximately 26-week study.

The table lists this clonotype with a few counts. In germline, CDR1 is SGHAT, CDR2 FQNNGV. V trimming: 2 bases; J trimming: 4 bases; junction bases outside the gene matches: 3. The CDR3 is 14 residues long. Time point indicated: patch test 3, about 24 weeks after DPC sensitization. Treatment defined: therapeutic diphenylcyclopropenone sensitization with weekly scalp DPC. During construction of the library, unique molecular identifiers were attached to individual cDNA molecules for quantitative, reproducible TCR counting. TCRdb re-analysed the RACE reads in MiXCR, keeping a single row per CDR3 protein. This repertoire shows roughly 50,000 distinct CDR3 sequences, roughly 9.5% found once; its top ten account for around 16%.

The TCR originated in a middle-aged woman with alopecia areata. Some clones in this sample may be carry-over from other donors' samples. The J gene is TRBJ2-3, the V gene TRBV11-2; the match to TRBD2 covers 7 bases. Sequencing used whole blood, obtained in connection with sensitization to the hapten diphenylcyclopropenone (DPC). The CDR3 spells CASSLSGAADTQYF. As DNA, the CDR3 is TGTGCCAGCAGCTTAAGCGGGGCAGCAGATACGCAGTATTTT.